Following are 22 T cell receptor beta chains from one sample sequenced in a study of cytomegalovirus exposure and HLA in healthy donors. Sequencing used immunoSEQ multiplex PCR; TCRdb keeps in-frame clones, though not all of them. The sample consists of 150,000 to 200,000 clones, more than 75% of them appearing once. The sequenced sample was PBMCs. All receptors derive from a man between 18 and 35 years old in good health and CMV-seropositive.

This rearrangement joins TRBV7-2 to TRBJ2-7, with 7 bases lining up with TRBD1. Germline trimming cut 6 bases from V and 2 bases from J; bases unmatched to any gene: 7. CDR1 is SGHTA, CDR2 FQGNSA, per germline. The CDR3 sequence is 14 residues long. Here the CDR3 reads CASSNRGLAYEQYF. Here the CDR3 DNA reads TGTGCCAGCAGTAACAGGGGCCTCGCCTACGAGCAGTACTTC.

The rearrangement links TRBV28 to TRBJ1-3; D not resolved. The germline gives CDR1 MDHEN, CDR2 SYDVKM. This CDR3 contains 14 residues. Between the trimmed V and J ends, which lost 8 bases and 1 base, there was a span of 12 bases. CDR3 residues: CASGLTGSGNTIYF. Here the CDR3 DNA reads TGTGCCAGCGGCCTTACGGGTTCTGGAAACACCATATATTTT.

The chain couples TRBV28 to TRBJ2-7, with 9 bases that match TRBD1. Germline V gene lookup returns CDR1 MDHEN and CDR2 SYDVKM. The CDR3 is made up of 15 amino acids. Trimming cost V 5 bases and J 1 base; bases outside gene matches: 6. The CDR3 loop is CASSPTTGGSYEQYF. The CDR3 region has the DNA TGTGCCAGCAGTCCAACGACAGGGGGATCCTACGAGCAGTACTTC.

The rearrangement joins TRBV28 to TRBJ1-5, with 7 bases that match TRBD1. The CDR3 extends over 15 amino acids. Per the germline V gene, CDR1 is MDHEN and CDR2 is SYDVKM. With V trimmed by 5 bases and J by 0 bases, 4 bases remained unmatched. The CDR3 is CASSGTEISNQPQHF. The DNA for the CDR3 is TGTGCCAGCAGTGGGACAGAAATTAGCAATCAGCCCCAGCATTTT.

This chain connects TRBV19 to TRBJ1-1, with a weak D call TRBD1 (6 bases). V dropped 0 bases and J dropped 1 base, with 6 bases sitting between them. From germline, CDR1 is LNHDA and CDR2 SQIVND (reference sequence). CDR3 size: 14 residues. DNA for the CDR3: TGTGCCAGTAGTATAGAGGGGGCGAACACTGAAGCTTTCTTT. This encodes CASSIEGANTEAFF.

The chain recombines TRBV5-4 with TRBJ2-3; TRBD2 matches 8 bases. CDR3 length equals 15 residues. The ends lost 1 base at V and 3 bases at J; junction bases unmatched: 4. CDR1 and CDR2 from the germline V gene are SGHNT and YYREEE (reference sequence). The CDR3 region is CASSLRSGSTDTQYF. In DNA, the CDR3 is TGTGCCAGCAGCTTGCGCAGCGGGAGTACAGATACGCAGTATTTT.

This sequence joins TRBV9 and TRBJ2-1; D is possibly TRBD2 (5 bases). This CDR3 region has 15 residues. Looked up from germline, CDR1 is SGDLS and CDR2 is YYNGEE. With 3 bases removed from V and 0 bases from J, the gap between germline ends came to 10 bases. The CDR3 nucleotides are TGTGCCAGCAGCGGAGCGGAGAGCTCCTACAATGAGCAGTTCTTC. This sequence encodes CASSGAESSYNEQFF.

The chain combines TRBV9 with TRBJ2-2; 8 nucleotides match TRBD2. This CDR3 contains 16 residues. The V segment lost 3 bases and the J segment 5 bases; nucleotides outside the gene matches: 9. Germline loops: CDR1 SGDLS, CDR2 YYNGEE. The CDR3 spells CASSAWLAGKTGELFF. The CDR3 DNA reads as TGTGCCAGCAGCGCCTGGTTAGCGGGAAAGACCGGGGAGCTGTTTTTT.

V gene TRBV25-1 combines with J gene TRBJ2-2, with TRBD1 identical over 8 bases. This CDR3 region has 17 residues. With V trimmed by 3 bases and J by 4 bases, 10 bases remained unmatched. Germline V CDR1 and CDR2: MGHDK, SYGVNS. In nucleotides, the CDR3 is TGTGCCAGCAGTGAGGGGAGGCAGGGGGCGCGCACCGGGGAGCTGTTTTTT. As protein: CASSEGRQGARTGELFF.

The chain recombines TRBV21-1 with TRBJ2-3; TRBD1, as called in the table, went unchecked against the DNA. TRBV21-1 is noted as a pseudogene. The CDR3 sequence is 17 residues long. The CDR3 DNA follows: TGTGCCAGCAGCCCCCGTCGAATCCAGGGGAGTATGGATACGCAGTATTTT. Translation: CASSPRRIQGSMDTQYF.

This chain uses TRBV5-5 with TRBJ2-7; TRBD1 is a possible D gene (6 bases). CDR1 SGHKS and CDR2 YYEKEE come from the germline V gene (reference sequence). V was clipped by 4 bases and J by 3 bases, with 14 bases between them. The CDR3 has 14 amino acids. CDR3 amino acids: CASSRAGRGYEQYF. For the CDR3, the DNA is TGTGCCAGCAGCCGGGCCGGCAGGGGCTACGAGCAGTACTTC. The whole variable domain, filled in from reference TRBV5-5 and TRBJ2-7, reads DAGVTQSPTHLIKTRGQQVTLRCSPISGHKSVSWYQQVLGQGPQFIFQYYEKEERGRGNFPDRFSARQFPNYSSELNVNALLLGDSALYLCASSRAGRGYEQYFGPGTRLTVT.

This chain connects TRBV4-1 to TRBJ1-4; D is unresolved. Germline lookup yields CDR1 MGHRA and CDR2 YSYEKL. The CDR3 extends over 12 amino acids. Trimming took off 4 bases at V and 8 bases at J, with 8 bases between the two ends. DNA for the CDR3: TGCGCCAGCAGCCCCCAGGTGGAAAAACTGTTTTTT. Translating it yields CASSPQVEKLFF.

This chain links TRBV9 with TRBJ2-3, with a tentative D call TRBD2 (6 bases). From germline, CDR1 is SGDLS and CDR2 YYNGEE. The CDR3 is 15 residues long. Deletions cut 3 bases from V and 3 bases from J, with 14 bases between. The CDR3 loop reads CASSESGSGTDTQYF. CDR3 DNA: TGTGCCAGCAGCGAGTCCGGGAGCGGGACAGATACGCAGTATTTT.

This clone was seen a few times. The V and J genes are TRBV2 and TRBJ1-2, with 9 bases fitting TRBD1. Germline V gene data show CDR1 as SNHLY and CDR2 as FYNNEI. This CDR3 has 13 residues. The junction had 7 bases not matched to a gene; V was cut back by 6 bases and J by 8 bases. The CDR3 loop is CASSGQGSFGYTF. The DNA of the CDR3 is TGTGCCAGCAGCGGACAGGGGTCTTTCGGCTACACCTTC.

The rearrangement joins TRBV15 to TRBJ2-3; a possible D gene is TRBD2 (6 bases). CDR1 and CDR2 (germline): LNHNV, YYDKDF (reference sequence). V lost 1 base, J lost 6 bases, and 20 bases lay in between. This CDR3 has 17 residues. CDR3 bases: TGTGCCACCAGCAGAGTAGGTTCGGGAGATGTGAGGGATACGCAGTATTTT. Encoded protein: CATSRVGSGDVRDTQYF. The full variable domain, rest sourced from reference TRBV15 and TRBJ2-3, is DAMVIQNPRYQVTQFGKPVTLSCSQTLNHNVMYWYQQKSSQAPKLLFHYYDKDFNNEADTPDNFQSRRPNTSFCFLDIRSPGLGDTAMYLCATSRVGSGDVRDTQYFGPGTRLTVL.

The chain uses TRBV28 and TRBJ1-4; TRBD1 is a possible D gene (6 bases). CDR3 length equals 15 residues. CDR1 and CDR2 (germline): MDHEN, SYDVKM. V lost 5 bases to trimming and J lost 8 bases, with 18 bases between them. In nucleotides, the CDR3 is TGTGCCAGCAGTCCCCGGGGGGTGAGGGGGGAAAAACTGTTTTTT. It specifies CASSPRGVRGEKLFF.

The chain couples TRBV7-3 to TRBJ2-1; TRBD1 aligns across 10 bases. With 5 bases clipped from V and 9 bases from J, the junction kept 4 bases outside the gene matches. Germline V lookup: CDR1 SGHTA, CDR2 FQGTGA. CDR3 length: 13 residues. The CDR3 region is CASSPTGGGEQFF. In DNA form, the CDR3 reads TGTGCCAGCAGCCCGACAGGGGGCGGTGAGCAGTTCTTC.

This chain joins TRBV28 and TRBJ2-5; tentative D call: TRBD2 (6 bases). The V gene's germline CDR1 is MDHEN and CDR2 SYDVKM. The CDR3 totals 14 residues. Deletions cut 6 bases from V and 2 bases from J, with 13 bases between. CDR3 nucleotide sequence: TGTGCCAGCAGCAGGAGGGCCTATCAAGAGACCCAGTACTTC. Translating it yields CASSRRAYQETQYF.

This chain connects TRBV11-3 to TRBJ2-3, with 7 bases lining up with TRBD1. Germline V gene sequence: CDR1 SGHNT, CDR2 YENEEA. Losses at the gene ends were 1 base for V and 6 bases for J; bases not matched to a gene: 4. This CDR3 comprises 14 residues. In DNA, the CDR3 is TGTGCCAGCAGCTTAGGACAGGGCGGGGATACGCAGTATTTT. It is translated as CASSLGQGGDTQYF.

The CDR3 sequence: CASSSSRDRGDVYGYTF. The CDR3 DNA reads TGCGCCAGCAGCTCGTCCCGGGACAGGGGAGATGTTTATGGCTACACCTTC. The chain is built from TRBV5-1 and TRBJ1-2; 10 bases map to TRBD1. This CDR3 has 17 amino acids. The trim removed 3 bases at V and 5 bases at J, leaving 13 bases unmatched. Germline values: CDR1 SGHRS, CDR2 YFSETQ.

The chain links TRBV7-9 to TRBJ1-4; D is uncertain. This CDR3 has 17 residues. CDR1 and CDR2 from the germline V gene are SEHNR and FQNEAQ (reference sequence). The ends were cut back, 6 bases at V and 0 bases at J, with 17 bases in the middle. As DNA, the CDR3 is TGTGCCAGCAGTCTAGCCGGGCCTAAAGCAACTAATGAAAAACTGTTTTTT. Protein sequence: CASSLAGPKATNEKLFF.

The chain couples TRBV4-3 to TRBJ1-4; TRBD1 aligns across 8 bases. Trimming removed 0 bases from V and 8 bases from J; junction bases left unmatched: 8. CDR1 and CDR2 from the germline V gene are LGHNA and YSLEER. The CDR3 is made up of 16 amino acids. The CDR3 spells CASSQERSGGWEKLFF. Written as DNA, the CDR3 is TGCGCCAGCAGCCAAGAGAGGTCAGGGGGCTGGGAAAAACTGTTTTTT.